The next 27 T cell receptor beta chains were all read from a single sample in a study of monozygotic twins with inflammatory bowel disease (dated by TCRdb to between 2019 and 2020). The library was produced with 5' RACE. The listed sequencing device is Illumina HiSeq 2500. Through TCRdb reprocessing, the reads give one entry per CDR3 protein sequence; DNA is omitted. This sample's records show about 160,000 distinct CDR3 sequences. Roughly 2.3% of the sample goes to the ten largest clones. The sample consisted of blood. These receptors came from a human donor with ulcerative colitis or Crohn's disease, or a healthy co-twin of an affected twin (not recorded which).

CDR3 residues: CASSGGRNNEKLFF. The chain has TRBV7-3 and TRBJ1-4. From germline, CDR1 is SGHTA and CDR2 FQGTGA. The CDR3 length is 14 residues.

The rearrangement uses TRBV5-1 and TRBJ2-3; checking the TCRdb D call of TRBD2 is not possible without DNA. CDR1 and CDR2 (germline): SGHRS, YFSETQ. The CDR3 is made up of 15 amino acids. The CDR3 loop reads CASSTSGGTTDTQYF.

The rearrangement uses TRBV5-1 and TRBJ2-2. The germline CDR1 and CDR2 sequences are SGHRS and YFSETQ. CDR3 size: 14 residues. CDR3 amino acids: CASRDGGNTGELFF.

This chain joins TRBV12-3 or TRBV12-4 and TRBJ2-5. The CDR3 contains 16 residues. CDR3: CASSLVFSEVEETQYF.

The rearrangement joins TRBV7-9 to TRBJ1-5. This CDR3 region has 12 residues. Germline CDR1 SEHNR, CDR2 FQNEAQ (reference sequence). Here the CDR3 reads CASSLEFQPQHF.

The genes are TRBV5-1 and TRBJ2-7; the D call of TRBD1 rests on TCRdb alone, since no DNA is present to check it. The CDR3 consists of 15 residues. Germline V gene lookup returns CDR1 SGHRS and CDR2 YFSETQ. The CDR3 region is CASSLQQGISYEQYF. Together with reference TRBV5-1 and TRBJ2-7, the CDR3 gives the full variable domain: KAGVTQTPRYLIKTRGQQVTLSCSPISGHRSVSWYQQTPGQGLQFLFEYFSETQRNKGNFPGRFSGRQFSNSRSEMNVSTLELGDSALYLCASSLQQGISYEQYFGPGTRLTVT.

The rearrangement links TRBV5-1 to TRBJ2-3; with no DNA, the TCRdb D assignment of TRBD1 cannot be verified. The germline CDR1 and CDR2 sequences are SGHRS and YFSETQ. The length of the CDR3 is 15 residues. The CDR3 loop reads CASSVARGPHGTQYF.

The rearrangement joins TRBV28 to TRBJ2-3; TCRdb outputs TRBD2, but without DNA this stays unchecked. CDR3 length: 17 amino acids. CDR1 MDHEN and CDR2 SYDVKM come from the germline V gene. This chain's CDR3 is CASSRTSGRESTDTQYF. The complete variable domain, with remaining parts taken from reference TRBV28 and TRBJ2-3, reads DVKVTQSSRYLVKRTGEKVFLECVQDMDHENMFWYRQDPGLGLRLIYFSYDVKMKEKGDIPEGYSVSREKKERFSLILESASTNQTSMYLCASSRTSGRESTDTQYFGPGTRLTVL.

The chain has TRBV7-2 and TRBJ2-1. Germline V gives CDR1 SGHTA, CDR2 FQGNSA. There are 16 residues in the CDR3. The CDR3 reads CASSRPLGSSYNEQFF. The full variable domain, rest sourced from reference TRBV7-2 and TRBJ2-1, is GAGVSQSPSNKVTEKGKDVELRCDPISGHTALYWYRQSLGQGLEFLIYFQGNSAPDKSGLPSDRFSAERTGGSVSTLTIQRTQQEDSAVYLCASSRPLGSSYNEQFFGPGTRLTVL.

This chain connects TRBV20-1 to TRBJ1-2; the D gene TCRdb calls, TRBD1, cannot be checked with no DNA. The germline V gene has CDR1 DFQATT and CDR2 SNEGSKA (reference sequence). The CDR3 loop spans 14 amino acids. CDR3 loop: CSAREWGPGKGYTF.

The chain links TRBV28 to TRBJ2-1; the TRBD2 assignment by TCRdb is unverifiable without DNA. The CDR3 extends over 14 amino acids. CDR1 is MDHEN, CDR2 SYDVKM, per germline. CDR3 amino acids: CASALAGTNNEQFF.

The V and J genes are TRBV6-1 and TRBJ2-5. The CDR3 totals 12 residues. Germline V gene sequence: CDR1 MNHNS, CDR2 SASEGT. The CDR3 protein is CASNRLQETQYF.

The gene calls are TRBV12-3 or TRBV12-4 and TRBJ1-2. The CDR3 loop spans 14 amino acids. The CDR3 loop is CASSLGGGDYGYTF.

The chain couples TRBV4-3 to TRBJ1-1; no DNA is available, so the TRBD1 call from TCRdb remains unchecked. Germline assignment: CDR1 LGHNA and CDR2 YSLEER. The CDR3 extends over 13 amino acids. Here the CDR3 reads CASRQDRGAEAFF.

The genes are TRBV2 and TRBJ1-3. The CDR3 consists of 15 residues. Germline values: CDR1 SNHLY, CDR2 FYNNEI. CDR3: CASSEVRTSGNTIYF.

The gene calls are TRBV4-2 and TRBJ2-5; the D call from TCRdb, TRBD2, cannot be confirmed without DNA. Germline V gene data show CDR1 as LGHNA and CDR2 as YNFKEQ. The CDR3 is 16 residues long. The CDR3 region is CASSQAGSRGRETQYF.

V gene TRBV4-3 combines with J gene TRBJ2-3; TCRdb's assignment of TRBD2 cannot be checked, as there is no DNA. Germline CDR1 is LGHNA and CDR2 is YSLEER. The CDR3 sequence is 15 residues long. CDR3 in amino acids: CASSHSGKPTDTQYF.

V and J are TRBV9 and TRBJ2-6. This CDR3 has 16 residues. Germline V gene lookup returns CDR1 SGDLS and CDR2 YYNGEE. The CDR3 here is CASSPRITPGANVLTF.

This chain joins TRBV6-6 and TRBJ1-2; TCRdb reports TRBD1, a call that lacks DNA to check it against. The CDR3 loop spans 14 amino acids. CDR1 MNHNY and CDR2 SVGAGI come from the germline V gene (reference sequence). CDR3 protein: CASSSSWDRAGYTF.

The chain recombines TRBV11-2 with TRBJ2-1; TCRdb picks TRBD1, but there is no DNA to check that call. CDR1 and CDR2 from the germline V gene are SGHAT and FQNNGV. The CDR3 totals 16 residues. The CDR3 here is CASIPGIQAIYNEQFF.

The V and J genes are TRBV5-1 and TRBJ2-7; checking the TCRdb D call of TRBD2 is not possible without DNA. This CDR3 is 13 amino acids long. Germline-derived CDR1 and CDR2 are SGHRS and YFSETQ. The CDR3 loop is CASSPAVAYEQYF.

The chain carries TRBV4-3 and TRBJ2-7; TCRdb gives TRBD1 as the D gene, but with no DNA this cannot be confirmed. CDR1 is LGHNA, CDR2 YSLEER, per germline. CDR3 length: 17 residues. CDR3 sequence: CASSQASTVGQGYEQYF.

The rearrangement links TRBV5-4 to TRBJ2-3; TCRdb's D gene call, TRBD2, goes unchecked for lack of DNA. This CDR3 has 16 amino acids. The germline V gene encodes CDR1 SGHNT and CDR2 YYREEE (reference sequence). CDR3 amino acids: CASSPSGRRLTDTQYF.

The CDR3 loop reads CASSTRDSPLHF. This chain joins TRBV19 and TRBJ1-6. CDR3 length: 12 amino acids. Looked up from germline, CDR1 is LNHDA and CDR2 is SQIVND (reference sequence). Looking up the rest from reference TRBV19 and TRBJ1-6 gives the full variable domain: DGGITQSPKYLFRKEGQNVTLSCEQNLNHDAMYWYRQDPGQGLRLIYYSQIVNDFQKGDIAEGYSVSREKKESFPLTVTSAQKNPTAFYLCASSTRDSPLHFGNGTRLTVT.

The chain combines TRBV20-1 with TRBJ1-6; checking the TCRdb D call of TRBD1 is not possible without DNA. Germline assignment: CDR1 DFQATT and CDR2 SNEGSKA (reference sequence). The CDR3 sequence is 12 residues long. This chain's CDR3 is CSAGDTNSPLHF.

The CDR3 sequence: CASSLSPGAGRAVYGEQYF. This rearrangement joins TRBV5-4 to TRBJ2-7; TCRdb outputs TRBD2, but without DNA this stays unchecked. Germline V lookup: CDR1 SGHNT, CDR2 YYREEE (reference sequence). This CDR3 region has 19 residues.

This sequence joins TRBV29-1 and TRBJ1-1; absent DNA, TCRdb's TRBD1 call cannot be checked. This CDR3 is 12 amino acids long. Germline CDR1 reads SQVTM; CDR2 reads ANQGSEA. CDR3 in amino acids: CSVDRGNTEAFF.